A selection of T cell receptor beta chains follows, all from one sample in a study of neurological immune-mediated disorders. TCRdb independently ran MiXCR on the 5' RACE reads; one entry per CDR3 protein. The table lists 84,000 or so distinct CDR3 sequences, around 4.7% of them singletons, with more than 5% in the top ten. The specimen sequenced was PBMCs. All receptors derive from a woman in her sixties with multiple sclerosis. Each CDR3 is given with its conserved first and last residue. The order of the fields is CDR3 DNA, CDR3 protein, clone size, J gene, V gene, D gene. D genes are given only for firm matches. Size tells how often a clone was seen (once, few, many) or the class of an expanded clone, and some rows leave it out.

TGTGCCAGCAGCCAAGGACCCTATGGCTACACCTTC,CASSQGPYGYTF,many,TRBJ1-2,TRBV4-2,-
TGTGCCAGCAGCCTCCCCGGGACAGGGGTCGTGGTGACCCAGTACTTC,CASSLPGTGVVVTQYF,many,TRBJ2-5,TRBV5-6,TRBD1
TGCAGTGCAAACTACGGGGGGCTTTATGAAAAACTGTTTTTT,CSANYGGLYEKLFF,many,TRBJ1-4,TRBV20-1,-
TGTGCCAGCTTGTACCAAGAGACCCAGTACTTC,CASLYQETQYF,-,TRBJ2-5,TRBV18,-
TGTGCCAGCTCTCAGGACACCCTCGGTCAGCCCCAGCATTTT,CASSQDTLGQPQHF,many,TRBJ1-5,TRBV18,-
TGTGCCAGCAGCGACAGGGGTAGGGAGGCTTTCTTT,CASSDRGREAFF,many,TRBJ1-1,TRBV6-5,TRBD1
TGCGCCAGCAGCCCAGGGACAGGGCAACAAGAGACCCAGTACTTC,CASSPGTGQQETQYF,many,TRBJ2-5,TRBV5-1,TRBD1
TGTGCCAGTAGTATTAGCGGCACCGGGGAGCTGTTTTTT,CASSISGTGELFF,-,TRBJ2-2,TRBV19,-
TGCAGTGCTAGAGGGGCGGGGGGCGTCACCGGGGAGCTGTTTTTT,CSARGAGGVTGELFF,many,TRBJ2-2,TRBV20-1,TRBD2
TGCAGTGCTAGACCCCGACAGGGGGCAAGGGAGACCCAGTACTTC,CSARPRQGARETQYF,many,TRBJ2-5,TRBV20-1,TRBD1
TGCGCCAGCAGCTTGGTTCGGGACAGGGTAGTTCCCACTGAAGCTTTCTTT,CASSLVRDRVVPTEAFF,-,TRBJ1-1,TRBV5-1,TRBD1
TGTGCCAGCAGCCCTCTAGCGGGGGTACCAAAAAACATTCAGTACTTC,CASSPLAGVPKNIQYF,many,TRBJ2-4,TRBV7-2,TRBD2
TGCAGCGTTGAAGATCTGGGAGGGTCTGGGGCCAACGTCCTGACTTTC,CSVEDLGGSGANVLTF,many,TRBJ2-6,TRBV29-1,TRBD2
TGTGCCAGCAGCCGGACAGGGGGCCGTGGCTACACCTTC,CASSRTGGRGYTF,many,TRBJ1-2,TRBV6-5,TRBD1
TGCGCCAGCAAAAAGGGGCGGACAGGGCTCACTGAAGCTTTCTTT,CASKKGRTGLTEAFF,many,TRBJ1-1,TRBV10-2,TRBD1
TGTGCCAGCAGCCATAGGGAGGCGGGGGCGTACGAGCAGTACTTC,CASSHREAGAYEQYF,many,TRBJ2-7,TRBV7-9,-
TGTGCCAGCAGTGATCGTCCAGGGGGTGGGTATGGCTACACCTTC,CASSDRPGGGYGYTF,many,TRBJ1-2,TRBV2,TRBD1
TGTGCCAGTAGTGCCCAGGTTATGGATACGCAGTATTTT,CASSAQVMDTQYF,-,TRBJ2-3,TRBV19,-
TGTGCCAGCAGCCAGGGGGAGGGACAACAACGGGCTGAAGCTTTCTTT,CASSQGEGQQRAEAFF,many,TRBJ1-1,TRBV9,TRBD1
TGCAGCCTTTCCTGGACAGAGACCCGGTACTTC,CSLSWTETRYF,-,TRBJ2-5,TRBV29-1,-
TGTGCCACCAGCCCGCGACTAGCGGGGCTAGCAGATACGCAGTATTTT,CATSPRLAGLADTQYF,many,TRBJ2-3,TRBV15,TRBD2
TGTGCCAGCAGCTTATCGGAGGGGGCGGGAAACATTCAGTACTTC,CASSLSEGAGNIQYF,many,TRBJ2-4,TRBV7-2,-
TGCAGTGGCTCCGGGACCCGGGGAGATACGCAGTATTTT,CSGSGTRGDTQYF,many,TRBJ2-3,TRBV20-1,-
TGTGCCAGCAGCTTATTGGGGGGCCAGGGGGCGCATGAGCAGTTCTTC,CASSLLGGQGAHEQFF,many,TRBJ2-1,TRBV7-9,TRBD1
TGTGCCAGCAGTTTGGGGGGGACCGGGGAGCTGTTTTTT,CASSLGGTGELFF,many,TRBJ2-2,TRBV27,TRBD2
TGCAGTGCTAGAGATCCGGGGGGGAACACCGGGGAGCTGTTTTTT,CSARDPGGNTGELFF,many,TRBJ2-2,TRBV20-1,TRBD2
TGTGCCAGCAGCCGACAGGGTTCCTCACCCCTCCACTTT,CASSRQGSSPLHF,many,TRBJ1-6,TRBV6-5,TRBD1